This T cell receptor beta chain was sequenced in a study of shared clonotypes between healthy human individuals. With 5 bases clipped from V and 5 bases from J, the junction kept 11 bases outside the gene matches. The germline V gene has CDR1 PRHDT and CDR2 FYEKMQ (reference sequence). CDR3 length: 15 amino acids. It was at deep level that the assay was run. The repertoire was sequenced with immunoSEQ multiplex PCR; TCRdb's copy has only in-frame clones and lacks some. Of around 2,000,000 clones listed, less than 95% were seen once; the top ten hold roughly 1.1%. With regard to this clone: Antigen: not known.

CD45RO negativity and positive selection for CCR7 defined naive CD8 cells, a population that excluded terminally differentiated effector memory CD45RA+ cells. The study's findings and limits: Sharing across a handful of donors was seen in around 5% of naive CD4 clonotypes. Generally, naive subsets (rather than memory subsets) showed larger estimated richness. Relative to their counterparts shared across all four donors, non-shared clonotypes exhibited diminished generation probabilities.

This receptor was obtained from a man between 18 and 29 years old in good health. Material for sequencing was naive CD8+ T cells sorted from blood. The chain links TRBV13 to TRBJ1-1, with 7 bases aligning to TRBD1. This chain's CDR3 is CASSATGSVNTEAFF. In nucleotides, the CDR3 is TGTGCCAGCAGCGCGACAGGGAGCGTTAATACTGAAGCTTTCTTT.